This TCR beta chain was sequenced for a study of T cell responses to AZD1222 COVID-19 vaccine (TCRdb year 2021). In terms of the full investigation: AZD1222 recipients with second doses at about 4 weeks or about 12 weeks were pooled, because spike-specific TCR depth and breadth did not differ between schedules. A total of just over 230 trial participants underwent TCR sequencing, of whom about 200 received two doses of AZD1222 and about 25 received two doses of the MenACWY control vaccine. Trial participants were enrolled into age subgroups of 18-55, 56-69 and 70-plus years, which contained 148, 28 and 57 TCR-sequenced participants, respectively.

The CDR3 regions of human TCRbeta chains were analyzed by immunosequencing. The source study handled its data this way. TCRs in the repertoires were compared against a reference library of SARS-CoV-2-specific TCRs that had been generated with the MIRA antigen-specificity platform. Breadth was defined as the fraction of unique TCRs that were SARS-CoV-2-associated. Depth was defined as the fraction of total T cells that were SARS-CoV-2-associated. Using the MIRA data, each spike-specific TCR was mapped to the spike region that the TCR reacts to and placed in a CD4 or CD8 class. Log10-transformed breadth and depth values were compared by one-way ANOVA with Sidak's multiple comparisons tests. TCRdb's version of the immuneACCESS table is confined to in-frame rearrangements and falls short of the full clone set. An unresolved V gene accounts for under half of the shortfall where checked; the remainder is of unknown origin. V and J calls and clone size come straight from that table; D and trimming were deduced from the DNA. A total of 130,000 or so clones appear in this sample, approximately 88% of them only once. The top ten clonotypes cover approximately 3.1% of the sample.

Results the study describes overall, beyond this receptor: Because no day 14 peak-response samples were available, repertoires were characterized only after the peak T cell response. Reportedly, close to half of the unique spike-specific TCRs recognized epitopes lying outside the regions that are mutated in the B.1.351 and B.1.1.7 variants. After two AZD1222 doses, both the breadth and the depth of spike-specific TCRs were significantly higher than at day 0 and than in MenACWY recipients. Participants were mostly white British and included more females than males, and it was suggested by the authors that clonal diversity may have been underestimated. The whole spike protein was spanned by vaccine-associated CD4 TCRs, and dominant responses were seen in regions 160-218 and 743-854. The 56-69-year group was small, and its depth increase did not reach significance, likely because of low power. Only six AZD1222 recipients were SARS-CoV-2 seropositive at baseline, limiting conclusions about previously exposed vaccinees.

Many counts were recorded for this clone. Its antigen target is currently unknown. Per-nucleotide qualities are absent, and no much larger clonotype sits a single base away. The sample's time point label, decoded: baseline before first vaccination. Samples from vaccinated people were obtained from the UK trials COV001 and COV002, which included a single-blind randomized controlled phase 2/3 trial of AZD1222 (ChAdOx1 nCoV-19) in healthy adults. Trial participant PBMC samples were collected at day 0 and day 28 after the second dose for TCRbeta chain sequencing. Based on the germline V gene, the CDR1 and CDR2 sequences are MDHEN and SYDVKM. Spanning cysteine to phenylalanine, the CDR3 consists of 14 amino acids. Left in the record is the CDR3 DNA by itself, 42 bases read in frame from the first base. Relative to germline, V is 7 bases shorter and J is 2 bases shorter, with 15 bases between their ends.

The chain is encoded by TRBV28 joined to TRBJ2-7; TRBD1 is possibly the D segment (6 matching bases). The receptor's source is an adult in good health. The specimen was peripheral blood, collected on day 0 of AZD1222 vaccination. The DNA sequence reads TGTGCCAGCACGCAGCCGTGGGGGCCCTACGAGCAGTACTTC. Translation gives CASTQPWGPYEQYF.